A single sample is the source of the 26 T cell receptor beta chains below, sequenced in a study of tumour-infiltrating T cells in Burkitt lymphoma. Sequencing was performed with immunoSEQ multiplex PCR; in TCRdb, only in-frame clones are kept and a portion is missing. This sample yields some 13,000 clones, of which about 85% are seen a single time; over 1.2% belongs to the top ten. The sample consisted of tumor tissue. Source of these receptors: a human donor with diffuse large B-cell lymphoma.

The chain couples TRBV27 to TRBJ1-4; TRBD1 matches 7 bases. The CDR3 is 15 amino acids. Trimming at V came to 3 bases and at J to 8 bases, leaving 9 bases not matched to a gene. CDR1 is MNHEY, CDR2 SMNVEV, per germline (reference sequence). CDR3 nucleotides: TGTGCCAGCAGTTTGAGGTCTACAGGGGTGGAAAAACTGTTTTTT. This translates into CASSLRSTGVEKLFF.

The chain links TRBV25-1 to TRBJ2-7; D unclear. Germline V gene data show CDR1 as MGHDK and CDR2 as SYGVNS. The CDR3 runs 12 residues. V gave up 2 bases and J gave up 6 bases, with 8 bases separating them. For the CDR3, the DNA is TGTGCCAGCAGTGAAGGTGGTCTCGAGCAGTACTTC. Translated, it gives CASSEGGLEQYF.

This clone was recorded a few times. The chain joins TRBV27 to TRBJ1-2; tentatively, D is TRBD1 (6 bases). Trimming left V 5 bases short and J 3 bases short, with 16 bases between. In germline, CDR1 is MNHEY, CDR2 SMNVEV (reference sequence). The CDR3 contains 15 residues. In nucleotides, the CDR3 is TGTGCCAGCAGTCCCGTGAACAGGGTCGACTATGGCTACACCTTC. The encoded protein is CASSPVNRVDYGYTF.

The sample holds a few counts of this clone. This chain links TRBV9 with TRBJ1-1; 7 bases map to TRBD1. The germline V gene encodes CDR1 SGDLS and CDR2 YYNGEE. V dropped 2 bases and J dropped 6; count of bases not matched to a gene: 10. The length of the CDR3 is 15 residues. CDR3 coding DNA: TGTGCCAGCAGCGTCACTAGACAGGGCGTCGCTGAAGCTTTCTTT. It codes for CASSVTRQGVAEAFF.

A single count supports this clone. V gene TRBV6-5 combines with J gene TRBJ2-7; perhaps TRBD1 as D (6 bases). Looked up from germline, CDR1 is MNHEY and CDR2 is SVGAGI. The CDR3 covers 12 residues. V dropped 4 bases and J dropped 5 bases, with 9 bases sitting between them. The CDR3 spells CASSLTGHEQYF. In DNA form, the CDR3 reads TGTGCCAGCAGTTTGACAGGTCACGAGCAGTACTTC.

Concerning this clone: The junction does not match germline at one end; this may be a read error. The V call is TRBV4-1, the J call TRBJ1-2; D possibly corresponds to TRBD1 (5 bases). Germline-derived CDR1 and CDR2 are MGHRA and YSYEKL. CDR3 length: 15 residues. CDR3 coding DNA: TGCGCCAGCAGCCCTGTGGGGGGGTTCGGATATGGCTATACCTTC. As protein: CASSPVGGFGYGYTF.

The chain is built from TRBV5-8 and TRBJ2-1; 7 positions agree with TRBD2. This CDR3 is built from 14 residues. The V gene's germline CDR1 is SGHTS and CDR2 YDEGEE. After removal of 2 bases from V and 7 bases from J, the junction contained 6 bases not matched to a gene. CDR3 sequence (DNA): TGTGCCAGCAGCTTTATAGCGGGTTATAATGAGCAGTTCTTC. Its protein is CASSFIAGYNEQFF.

The genes are TRBV5-6 and TRBJ2-7; 12 positions agree with TRBD2. The CDR3 has 14 amino acids. V lost 4 bases and J lost 3; bases outside the gene matches: 2. Germline values: CDR1 SGHDT, CDR2 YYEEEE. The CDR3 sequence is CASSQGLAGYEQYF. Here the CDR3 DNA reads TGTGCCAGCAGCCAGGGACTAGCGGGCTACGAGCAGTACTTC.

This clone was counted a few times. The chain carries TRBV15 and TRBJ1-1; D gene ambiguous. Looked up from germline, CDR1 is LNHNV and CDR2 is YYDKDF (reference sequence). The CDR3 has 13 amino acids. Trimming cost V 5 bases and J 8 bases, with 15 bases left between them. This CDR3 is CATSPDRTGEAFF. CDR3 in DNA: TGTGCCACCAGCCCAGATCGGACGGGGGAAGCTTTCTTT.

The rearrangement joins TRBV6-6 to TRBJ1-2; 10 nucleotides line up with TRBD1. Germline CDR1 reads MNHNY; CDR2 reads SVGAGI (reference sequence). The CDR3 length is 13 residues. The V and J ends lost 8 bases and 7 bases, in that order; junction bases with no gene match: 7. The CDR3 reads CASGGQGSVGYTF. The DNA of the CDR3 is TGTGCCAGCGGGGGACAGGGGAGTGTTGGCTACACCTTC.

The DNA for the CDR3 is TGTGCCAGCAGTGAGAGGGTTTTGGGTGGATTCAATGAGCAGTTCTTC. Translated: CASSERVLGGFNEQFF. The chain combines TRBV6-4 with TRBJ2-1, with D possibly matching TRBD2 (5 bases). CDR1 and CDR2 from the germline V gene are MRHNA and SNTAGT. The germline V and J ends were trimmed by 3 bases and 6 bases, with 18 bases remaining between them. The CDR3 runs to 16 residues.

This chain joins TRBV19 and TRBJ1-5; no firm D call. CDR1 LNHDA and CDR2 SQIVND come from the germline V gene (reference sequence). Between the trimmed V and J ends, which lost 4 bases and 10 bases, there was a span of 11 bases. This CDR3 has 12 amino acids. CDR3 region: CASSTLHLPQHF. The CDR3 DNA is TGTGCCAGTAGTACCCTCCACCTTCCCCAGCATTTT.

This clone came up once. The chain links TRBV29-1 to TRBJ2-3, with 7 bases identical to TRBD2. V was pared by 0 bases and J by 5 bases, with 8 bases of the junction left unmatched. This CDR3 comprises 15 residues. The germline V gene has CDR1 SQVTM and CDR2 ANQGSEA. The CDR3: CSVEEGGAGQDTQYF. In DNA form, the CDR3 reads TGCAGCGTTGAAGAGGGAGGAGCGGGGCAAGATACGCAGTATTTT.

The chain links TRBV27 to TRBJ2-1; 10 bases agree with TRBD2. The germline V gene encodes CDR1 MNHEY and CDR2 SMNVEV (reference sequence). The CDR3 is 16 amino acids. V gave up 0 bases and J gave up 10 bases; unmatched junction bases: 9. This CDR3 is CASSLSWPSGGWEQFF. The CDR3, as DNA: TGTGCCAGCAGTTTATCGTGGCCTAGCGGGGGTTGGGAGCAGTTCTTC.

The genes are TRBV6-5 and TRBJ1-2; TRBD1 matches at 9 bases. After removal of 6 bases from V and 8 bases from J, the junction contained 7 bases not matched to a gene. The germline CDR1 and CDR2 sequences are MNHEY and SVGAGI. The CDR3 is 13 residues long. CDR3 sequence: CASRTQGAEGYTF. CDR3 nucleotide sequence: TGTGCCAGCAGAACACAGGGGGCTGAAGGCTACACCTTC.

This chain connects TRBV6-5 to TRBJ1-6, with D uncertain. Germline V gene sequence: CDR1 MNHEY, CDR2 SVGAGI. V was shortened by 5 bases and J by 0 bases, with 8 bases between the two germline ends. The CDR3 sequence is 15 residues long. CDR3 residues: CASSPPGSYNSPLHF. Written as DNA, the CDR3 is TGTGCCAGCAGTCCACCCGGCTCCTATAATTCACCCCTCCACTTT.

V is TRBV7-9 and J is TRBJ1-1; the D is unclear. Looked up from germline, CDR1 is SEHNR and CDR2 is FQNEAQ (reference sequence). CDR3 length: 11 residues. Trimming took off 7 bases at V and 5 bases at J, with 8 bases between the two ends. CDR3 amino acids: CASTAGTEAFF. The CDR3 nucleotides are TGTGCCAGCACCGCGGGGACTGAAGCTTTCTTT.

This clone is a singleton in its sample. The rearrangement uses TRBV7-6 and TRBJ2-3; 10 positions match TRBD2. The CDR3 totals 15 residues. In germline, CDR1 is SGHVS, CDR2 FNYEAQ. The V gene end was trimmed by 2 bases and the J gene end by 2 bases; junction bases not matched to a gene: 1. CDR3 sequence reads: CASSLSGRATDTQYF. CDR3 in DNA: TGTGCCAGCAGCTTAAGCGGGAGGGCCACAGATACGCAGTATTTT. Full variable domain (outside the CDR3, taken from reference TRBV7-6 and TRBJ2-3): GAGVSQSPRYKVTKRGQDVALRCDPISGHVSLYWYRQALGQGPEFLTYFNYEAQQDKSGLPNDRFSAERPEGSISTLTIQRTEQRDSAMYRCASSLSGRATDTQYFGPGTRLTVL.

The J gene is TRBJ1-1, the V gene TRBV5-1, with TRBD1 as a possible D gene (5 bases). The V end was cut by 7 bases, the J end by 0 bases, with 13 bases between. This CDR3 has 14 amino acids. Germline V gene lookup returns CDR1 SGHRS and CDR2 YFSETQ. The CDR3 DNA reads as TGCGCCAGCCAAGCAGGGTTGATGAACACTGAAGCTTTCTTT. Translating it yields CASQAGLMNTEAFF.

The chain has TRBV29-1 and TRBJ2-2; weak D call: TRBD2 (6 bases). The germline gives CDR1 SQVTM, CDR2 ANQGSEA. This CDR3 is 12 amino acids long. V gave up 7 bases and J gave up 3 bases, with 9 bases separating them. The CDR3 region is CSAPGDTGELFF. The CDR3 bases are TGCAGCGCTCCGGGGGACACCGGGGAGCTGTTTTTT.

J is TRBJ1-1 and V is TRBV6-5, with D possibly being TRBD1 (5 bases). Germline V gene lookup returns CDR1 MNHEY and CDR2 SVGAGI. This CDR3 is 12 amino acids long. V was clipped by 8 bases and J by 4 bases, with 11 bases between them. Here the CDR3 reads CASVRRGTEAFF. The CDR3 region has the DNA TGTGCCAGCGTTCGAAGGGGCACTGAAGCTTTCTTT.

This rearrangement joins TRBV13 to TRBJ2-3; 9 bases match TRBD2. The CDR3 sequence is 16 residues long. From germline, CDR1 is PRHDT and CDR2 FYEKMQ (reference sequence). The V gene end was trimmed by 1 base and the J gene end by 1 base; junction bases not matched to a gene: 3. CDR3 sequence reads: CASSLAVAGGTDTQYF. CDR3 DNA sequence: TGTGCCAGCAGCTTAGCGGTAGCGGGGGGCACAGATACGCAGTATTTT.

The J gene is TRBJ2-7, the V gene TRBV29-1, with D tentatively TRBD2 (5 bases). Trimming pared 4 bases from V and 5 bases from J, leaving 21 bases between. CDR3 size: 15 residues. CDR1 is SQVTM, CDR2 ANQGSEA, per germline. Here the CDR3 reads CSVVGGKGSPNEQYF. The CDR3 nucleotides are TGCAGCGTTGTAGGAGGAAAGGGATCCCCCAACGAGCAGTACTTC.

The rearrangement links TRBV4-3 to TRBJ2-7, with D perhaps TRBD1 (9 bases). Trimming pared 10 bases from V and 3 bases from J, leaving 28 bases between. Germline CDR1 reads LGHNA; CDR2 reads YSLEER. The CDR3 covers 17 residues. This chain's CDR3 is CANLTGGKRGGDYEQYF. CDR3 nucleotide sequence: TGCGCCAACCTGACAGGGGGTAAACGGGGGGGAGACTACGAGCAGTACTTC.

The chain uses TRBV27 and TRBJ2-7; a possible D gene is TRBD2 (5 bases). This CDR3 is 15 amino acids long. CDR1 is MNHEY, CDR2 SMNVEV, per germline (reference sequence). Trimming shortened V by 2 bases and J by 2 bases, and 13 bases separated the two germline ends. CDR3 residues: CASSLVRAETYEQYF. In DNA form, the CDR3 reads TGTGCCAGCAGTTTAGTTCGAGCGGAGACCTACGAGCAGTACTTC.

The V gene is TRBV11-2, the J gene TRBJ1-5; D gene unclear. V lost 8 bases and J 3 bases, leaving 8 bases between the germline ends. CDR1 is SGHAT, CDR2 FQNNGV, per germline. The CDR3 sequence is 12 residues long. In DNA, the CDR3 is TGTGCCAGCTCGACCAACAATCAGCCCCAGCATTTT. Its translation is CASSTNNQPQHF. The complete variable domain, with remaining parts taken from reference TRBV11-2 and TRBJ1-5, reads EAGVAQSPRYKIIEKRQSVAFWCNPISGHATLYWYQQILGQGPKLLIQFQNNGVVDDSQLPKDRFSAERLKGVDSTLKIQPAKLEDSAVYLCASSTNNQPQHFGDGTRLSIL.